Presented here are 29 T cell receptor beta chains from one specimen sequenced in a study of blood T cell repertoires in COVID-19. Clones were sequenced by immunoSEQ multiplex PCR, and TCRdb holds only the in-frame ones, with some missing. This table has 29,000 or so clones, around 89% appearing once. Source material: peripheral blood. The receptor set was obtained from a human donor in a cohort sampled during active COVID-19.

This rearrangement joins TRBV7-9 to TRBJ1-2; D may be TRBD1 (6 bases). The CDR3 is 14 amino acids. The ends were cut back, 2 bases at V and 8 bases at J, with 15 bases in the middle. Germline V gene lookup returns CDR1 SEHNR and CDR2 FQNEAQ (reference sequence). In DNA form, the CDR3 reads TGTGCCAGCAGCTTAAGACAGGATCAGGGCGGCTACACCTTC. Translated, it gives CASSLRQDQGGYTF.

This chain joins TRBV7-9 and TRBJ2-1, with 8 positions matching TRBD2. Trimming at V came to 5 bases and at J to 9 bases, leaving 6 bases not matched to a gene. The germline V gene has CDR1 SEHNR and CDR2 FQNEAQ (reference sequence). CDR3 length: 13 residues. This CDR3 reads CASSIGGASEQFF. In DNA, the CDR3 is TGTGCCAGCAGCATCGGGGGGGCCTCTGAGCAGTTCTTC. Full variable domain (missing parts from reference TRBV7-9 and TRBJ2-1): DTGVSQNPRHKITKRGQNVTFRCDPISEHNRLYWYRQTLGQGPEFLTYFQNEAQLEKSRLLSDRFSAERPKGSFSTLEIQRTEQGDSAMYLCASSIGGASEQFFGPGTRLTVL.

Concerning this clone itself: A junction boundary mismatches the germline segment, possibly from a read error. The genes are TRBV7-7 and TRBJ2-2; TRBD2 aligns across 9 bases. This CDR3 is 16 amino acids long. Germline V CDR1 and CDR2: SSHAT, FNYEAQ (reference sequence). The CDR3 is CASSPLAGMNTGELFF. In nucleotides, the CDR3 is TGTGCTAGCAGCCCCCTAGCGGGGATGAACACCGGGGAGCTGTTTTTT.

The table lists this clone with a count of one. The genes are TRBV6-5 and TRBJ1-2; 7 bases agree with TRBD1. Per the germline V gene, CDR1 is MNHEY and CDR2 is SVGAGI. The V segment lost 6 bases and the J segment 5 bases; nucleotides outside the gene matches: 9. The CDR3 sequence is 14 residues long. The CDR3 coding sequence is TGTGCCAGCAGCGAGGGACAGAATCGGTATGGCTACACCTTC. Translation gives CASSEGQNRYGYTF.

The chain is built from TRBV4-2 and TRBJ1-2; no definite D call. Trimming pared 0 bases from V and 4 bases from J, leaving 12 bases between. The CDR3 consists of 15 residues. Germline V gene data show CDR1 as LGHNA and CDR2 as YNFKEQ. In DNA, the CDR3 is TGTGCCAGCAGCCAAGATTCGACTTCCGGCTATGGCTACACCTTC. Translated: CASSQDSTSGYGYTF.

The chain joins TRBV6-4 to TRBJ2-7, with 7 bases fitting TRBD1. The V and J ends lost 8 bases and 4 bases, in that order; junction bases with no gene match: 5. The CDR3 is 12 residues long. Germline lookup yields CDR1 MRHNA and CDR2 SNTAGT. CDR3 region: CASGPRGYEQYF. In DNA, the CDR3 is TGTGCCAGCGGTCCCAGGGGGTACGAGCAGTACTTC.

The V and J genes are TRBV4-2 and TRBJ1-5; no clear D gene. Trimming took off 4 bases at V and 8 bases at J, with 18 bases between the two ends. This CDR3 comprises 15 residues. CDR1 is LGHNA, CDR2 YNFKEQ, per germline. The CDR3 loop reads CASSPQAAGGEPQHF. DNA for the CDR3: TGTGCCAGCAGCCCCCAGGCCGCGGGCGGGGAGCCCCAGCATTTT.

This clone was detected only once. The chain uses TRBV19 and TRBJ2-7; 9 bases agree with TRBD1. CDR1 is LNHDA and CDR2 is SQIVND in the germline V gene (reference sequence). The CDR3 sequence is 15 residues long. V dropped 6 bases and J dropped 3; count of bases not matched to a gene: 9. For the CDR3, the DNA is TGTGCCAGTAGCGTCCTGGGACAGGGTAGCTACGAGCAGTACTTC. This gives the protein CASSVLGQGSYEQYF.

V and J are TRBV6-6 and TRBJ1-3; 7 bases align to TRBD1. CDR1 is MNHNY and CDR2 is SVGAGI in the germline V gene (reference sequence). The CDR3 consists of 14 residues. Trimming cost V 6 bases and J 1 base; bases outside gene matches: 3. The CDR3 DNA reads TGTGCCAGCAGCCCGGACAGGTCTGGAAACACCATATATTTT. The encoded protein is CASSPDRSGNTIYF.

The V call is TRBV4-3, the J call TRBJ1-2, with a possible D match to TRBD1 (6 bases). Trimming pared 0 bases from V and 6 bases from J, leaving 8 bases between. Germline loops: CDR1 LGHNA, CDR2 YSLEER. The CDR3 totals 13 residues. The CDR3 nucleotides are TGCGCCAGCAGCCAAGAACAGGGAAATGGCTACACCTTC. Translation: CASSQEQGNGYTF.

The chain employs TRBV30 and TRBJ1-1, with 9 bases lining up with TRBD1. The CDR3 spans 16 residues. From germline, CDR1 is GTSNPN and CDR2 SVGIG (reference sequence). V lost 0 bases to trimming and J lost 3 bases; unmatched junction nucleotides: 8. The CDR3 bases are TGTGCCTGGAGTGTAACGAGGACAGGGGCTGACACTGAAGCTTTCTTT. Translated: CAWSVTRTGADTEAFF.

This clone was seen once. V and J are TRBV24-1 and TRBJ2-2, with 8 bases fitting TRBD1. The J segment lost 7 bases and the V segment lost 4 bases, leaving 19 bases of the junction unmatched. Germline V gene data show CDR1 as KGHDR and CDR2 as SFDVKD. This CDR3 has 19 amino acids. DNA for the CDR3: TGTGCCACCAGTGACGCAGGGGATACTAGACAGGGGAAATTCGGGGAGCTGTTTTTT. Residues: CATSDAGDTRQGKFGELFF.

CDR3 sequence: CASSPVVSPLHF. Written as DNA, the CDR3 is TGTGCCAGCAGTCCGGTGGTTTCACCCCTCCACTTT. The chain carries TRBV28 and TRBJ1-6; D gene ambiguous. This CDR3 is built from 12 residues. Deletions cut 5 bases from V and 9 bases from J, with 8 bases between. Per the germline V gene, CDR1 is MDHEN and CDR2 is SYDVKM.

The chain combines TRBV11-2 with TRBJ2-3; 7 bases are a match to TRBD2. From germline, CDR1 is SGHAT and CDR2 FQNNGV. The junction had 9 bases not matched to a gene; V was cut back by 7 bases and J by 8 bases. The CDR3 sequence is 13 residues long. The CDR3 is CASTPLWGGTQYF. The CDR3 DNA sequence: TGTGCCAGCACCCCACTCTGGGGGGGTACGCAGTATTTT.

The rearrangement uses TRBV25-1 and TRBJ1-6, with TRBD1 matching over 9 bases. The germline gives CDR1 MGHDK, CDR2 SYGVNS. CDR3 length: 16 residues. V was pared by 4 bases and J by 5 bases, with 6 bases of the junction left unmatched. DNA for the CDR3: TGTGCCAGCAGTGGAGCCGGGACAGGGCATAATTCACCCCTCCACTTT. Protein: CASSGAGTGHNSPLHF.

This chain uses TRBV7-9 with TRBJ2-5, with 8 bases that match TRBD1. The J segment lost 3 bases and the V segment lost 2 bases, leaving 5 bases of the junction unmatched. The CDR3 is 15 amino acids. The germline V gene encodes CDR1 SEHNR and CDR2 FQNEAQ (reference sequence). The CDR3 DNA sequence: TGTGCCAGCAGCTTACACGGACAGGGTGAAGAGACCCAGTACTTC. Protein product: CASSLHGQGEETQYF.

This chain joins TRBV3-1 (or the pseudogene TRBV3-2) and TRBJ2-5, with 7 bases matching TRBD1. The CDR3 consists of 13 residues. V was pared by 7 bases and J by 4 bases, with 6 bases of the junction left unmatched. Germline values: CDR1 LGHDT, CDR2 YNNKEL (reference sequence). The CDR3, as DNA: TGTGCCAGCAACCGACAGGGTAGAGAGACCCAGTACTTC. This translates into CASNRQGRETQYF.

This chain joins TRBV6-5 and TRBJ2-7; D is possibly TRBD1 (6 bases). CDR3 size: 15 residues. Trimming pared 0 bases from V and 3 bases from J, leaving 12 bases between. The V gene's germline CDR1 is MNHEY and CDR2 SVGAGI. The CDR3 bases are TGTGCCAGCAGTTACTCTTCAGGACAGAGCTACGAGCAGTACTTC. Translated: CASSYSSGQSYEQYF.

V is TRBV6-4 and J is TRBJ2-7; the match to TRBD1 covers 10 bases. There are 14 residues in the CDR3. Germline assignment: CDR1 MRHNA and CDR2 SNTAGT. V lost 6 bases, J lost 4 bases, and 6 bases stayed unmatched. CDR3 sequence (DNA): TGTGCCAGCAGGGCAAGACAGGGGGCGTACGAGCAGTACTTC. Its protein is CASRARQGAYEQYF.

The chain couples TRBV3-1 (or the pseudogene TRBV3-2) to TRBJ1-2; no firm D call. The germline CDR1 and CDR2 sequences are LGHDT and YNNKEL (reference sequence). V was cut by 3 bases and J by 6 bases, with 17 bases left in between. The CDR3 consists of 15 residues. The CDR3 coding sequence is TGTGCCAGCAGCCACCCCGGACTGCTGAAGCATGGCTACACCTTC. Encoded protein: CASSHPGLLKHGYTF.

The chain carries TRBV5-8 and TRBJ1-5; the D gene is possibly TRBD1 (6 bases). The CDR3 has 15 residues. Deletions cut 4 bases from V and 0 bases from J, with 11 bases between. Germline V gives CDR1 SGHTS, CDR2 YDEGEE. The CDR3 loop is CASSLSGDSNQPQHF. The CDR3 region has the DNA TGTGCCAGCAGCCTTTCAGGGGATAGCAATCAGCCCCAGCATTTT.

The chain combines TRBV7-9 with TRBJ2-1, with TRBD2 matching over 8 bases. The trim removed 1 base at V and 6 bases at J, leaving 11 bases unmatched. CDR3 size: 17 residues. Germline V gene data show CDR1 as SEHNR and CDR2 as FQNEAQ (reference sequence). The CDR3 sequence: CASSLEGIRTSPNEQFF. The DNA of the CDR3 is TGTGCCAGCAGCTTAGAGGGAATTAGGACTAGCCCCAATGAGCAGTTCTTC.

This clone has a single count. This chain links TRBV30 with TRBJ1-6; the D is unclear. The CDR3 length is 15 residues. Trimming left V 0 bases short and J 11 bases short, with 17 bases between. Germline V CDR1 and CDR2: GTSNPN, SVGIG (reference sequence). This CDR3 is CAWSVYTLRDTPLHF. As DNA, the CDR3 is TGTGCCTGGAGTGTATACACCTTGAGGGATACACCCCTCCACTTT.

The chain links TRBV7-9 to TRBJ2-7, with D possibly TRBD1 on 5 matching bases. CDR1 SEHNR and CDR2 FQNEAQ come from the germline V gene (reference sequence). This CDR3 contains 14 residues. Trimming shortened V by 2 bases and J by 0 bases, and 8 bases separated the two germline ends. The chain's CDR3 is CASSLFGASYEQYF. CDR3 DNA sequence: TGTGCCAGCAGCTTATTTGGGGCCTCCTACGAGCAGTACTTC. Complete variable domain (other parts from reference TRBV7-9 and TRBJ2-7): DTGVSQNPRHKITKRGQNVTFRCDPISEHNRLYWYRQTLGQGPEFLTYFQNEAQLEKSRLLSDRFSAERPKGSFSTLEIQRTEQGDSAMYLCASSLFGASYEQYFGPGTRLTVT.

V usage is TRBV9 and J usage is TRBJ1-4; D is possibly TRBD1 (5 bases). The germline V gene encodes CDR1 SGDLS and CDR2 YYNGEE. This CDR3 spans 14 amino acids. Trimming took off 3 bases at V and 7 bases at J, with 13 bases between the two ends. The CDR3 region has the DNA TGTGCCAGCAGCGGGGGGGACCCCGCTGAAAAACTGTTTTTT. Translation: CASSGGDPAEKLFF.

V and J are TRBV4-1 and TRBJ1-6; TRBD1 agrees at 8 bases. V lost 5 bases and J lost 8; bases outside the gene matches: 5. The CDR3 sequence is 14 residues long. Germline loops: CDR1 MGHRA, CDR2 YSYEKL. The CDR3 protein is CASSLGQAYSPLHF. In nucleotides, the CDR3 is TGCGCCAGCAGCTTGGGACAGGCCTATTCACCCCTCCACTTT.

V gene TRBV6-5 combines with J gene TRBJ2-1; D uncertain. The V end lost 4 bases, the J end lost 4 bases, and 11 bases lay between the germline ends. The CDR3 is 14 amino acids. The germline V gene encodes CDR1 MNHEY and CDR2 SVGAGI. CDR3: CASSSLGAYNEQFF. The CDR3 bases are TGTGCCAGCAGTTCCCTCGGAGCTTACAATGAGCAGTTCTTC.

V is TRBV2 and J is TRBJ2-7; TRBD1 matches at 9 bases. Germline V CDR1 and CDR2: SNHLY, FYNNEI. The ends lost 5 bases at V and 4 bases at J; junction bases unmatched: 6. The CDR3 covers 14 residues. The CDR3 reads CASSQNGQGYEQYF. In nucleotides, the CDR3 is TGTGCCAGCAGTCAAAACGGACAGGGGTACGAGCAGTACTTC.

To note about this clone: The same CDR3 can be traced to other DNA sequences in this sample. The chain has TRBV12-3 or TRBV12-4 and TRBJ2-3, with a weak D call TRBD1 (5 bases). The CDR3 is 11 amino acids. Between the trimmed V and J ends, which lost 5 bases and 5 bases, there was a span of 5 bases. The CDR3 reads CASSRGDTQYF. CDR3 DNA: TGTGCCAGCAGTAGGGGAGATACGCAGTATTTT.